This T cell receptor beta chain comes out of a study of long-term antiretroviral therapy in people with HIV. The CDR3 totals 15 residues. Trimming took off 4 bases at V and 0 bases at J, with 13 bases between the two ends. The germline CDR1 and CDR2 sequences are SGDLS and YYNGEE. Survey-level resolution applied to immunoSEQ assay v3.0. The protocol was immunoSEQ multiplex PCR, while the TCRdb copy is restricted to in-frame clones and leaves out a portion. The sample lists about 36,000 clones, just under 95% occurring once. This material consisted of unsorted PBMCs, taken 4.1 years after starting antiretroviral therapy. This clonotype was sampled from a woman in her forties or fifties with HIV. V is TRBV9 and J is TRBJ1-2; D might be TRBD1 (5 bases). CDR3 nucleotide sequence: TGTGCCAGCAGCACTGGCAGGGCCCCTAACTATGGCTACACCTTC. This sequence encodes CASSTGRAPNYGYTF. Using reference TRBV9 and TRBJ1-2 for the parts outside the CDR3, the full variable domain is DSGVTQTPKHLITATGQRVTLRCSPRSGDLSVYWYQQSLDQGLQFLIQYYNGEERAKGNILERFSAQQFPDLHSELNLSSLELGDSALYFCASSTGRAPNYGYTFGSGTRLTVV.